These T cell receptor beta chains were read from a single sample in a study of T cell responses to AZD1222 COVID-19 vaccine. The assay was immunoSEQ multiplex PCR, and TCRdb's table has in-frame clones only and misses some. The sample lists 150,000 to 200,000 clones; around 90% were seen once. Source: peripheral blood, taken 28 days after the second AZD1222 dose. These receptors were taken from an adult who received the AZD1222 COVID-19 vaccine. The CDR3 runs from the conserved cysteine through the conserved F or W. The order of the fields is V gene, CDR3 protein.

V: TRBV11-1
CDR3: CASSESRQMNTEAFF

V: TRBV7-9
CDR3: CASSLQGEQYF

V: TRBV30
CDR3: CAWSRGAAYGYTF

V: TRBV28
CDR3: CASSLQGNQPQHF

V: TRBV5-8
CDR3: CASSPGQAPLGETQYF

V: TRBV7-2
CDR3: CASSLPTSGADKQYF

V: TRBV7-9
CDR3: CASSTGQGNEQFF

V: TRBV2
CDR3: CASSEWAEVTYNEQFF

V: TRBV30
CDR3: CAWSLGTEAFF

V: TRBV28
CDR3: CASSPGGNTIYF

V: TRBV3-1/TRBV3-2
CDR3: CASSQDRGLRNSPLHF

V: TRBV19
CDR3: CASSTESGTSSYEQYF

V: TRBV12-3/TRBV12-4
CDR3: CASSGNRDRGFF

V: TRBV4-3
CDR3: CASSREQGKLFF

V: TRBV19
CDR3: CASSREGARNGYTF

V: TRBV6-6
CDR3: CASSYQDRGDGYTF

V: TRBV4-1
CDR3: CASSQVWTGSYNEQFF

V: TRBV2
CDR3: CASSEVRLTDGNTEAFF

V: TRBV28
CDR3: CASSLLPGNYEQYF

V: TRBV27
CDR3: CASRIGARTSGRTGRDEQFF

V: TRBV2
CDR3: CASSEPTGGNQPQHF

V: TRBV29-1
CDR3: CSVLRGEKLFF

V: TRBV25-1
CDR3: CASSRGGWGTDTQYF

V: TRBV24-1
CDR3: CATRGLTAGDTEAFF

V: TRBV2
CDR3: CASSVETDYEQYF

V: TRBV29-1
CDR3: CSVVRGRGGYTF

V: TRBV2
CDR3: CASTPTGSGYTF

V: TRBV7-2
CDR3: CASSLDGTGIYGYTF

V: TRBV2
CDR3: CASSASPGTGGRTNEKLFF

V: TRBV4-1
CDR3: CASSQVGTSTQYF

V: TRBV3-1/TRBV3-2
CDR3: CASSMYNEQFF

V: TRBV5-5
CDR3: CASSFPDGSLGEQYF

V: TRBV24-1
CDR3: CATSDLGTGESTGELFF

V: TRBV9
CDR3: CASSAGARNTEAFF

V: TRBV7-8
CDR3: CASSLSRASTGELFF

V: TRBV30
CDR3: CAWSVAIYGYTF

V: TRBV5-5
CDR3: CASSSPGTGNLFWQYF

V: TRBV6-2/TRBV6-3
CDR3: CASSPGVGNTIYF

V: TRBV11-2
CDR3: CASSLLWGTEQFF

V: TRBV4-1
CDR3: CASSQDRGQGVSLNEKLFF

V: TRBV7-9
CDR3: CASKVDRGGTEAFF

V: TRBV4-1
CDR3: CASSQDNRIYYEQYF

V: TRBV6-2/TRBV6-3
CDR3: CASSYGVTSGMNTEAFF

V: TRBV18
CDR3: CASSEGVTNEKLFF

V: TRBV4-3
CDR3: CASSQDYSPAPGNTIYF

V: TRBV6-5
CDR3: CASRGTGYYGYTF